The clone carrying this T cell receptor beta chain was seen just once. The antigen remains undetermined. Primers for the PCR totalled 60 Vbeta and 13 Jbeta. Assay: immunoSEQ multiplex PCR; the TCRdb copy retains only in-frame clones and omits some. The sample comprises roughly 200,000 clones, over 80% of which are singletons, and roughly 0.71% rests with the top ten. The CDR3 is made up of 16 amino acids. V was clipped by 2 bases and J by 4 bases, with 18 bases between them. Germline V CDR1 and CDR2: KGHSH, LQKENI. This specimen belongs to a study of cytomegalovirus exposure and HLA in healthy donors. Findings and limits, study-wide: The dataset shows that most TCR sequences were rare, while some public TCRs occurred in many donors.

Sequencing used PBMCs. This rearrangement joins TRBV18 to TRBJ2-7; D remains ambiguous. The sequence came from a boy aged 2-15 years in good health and CMV-seronegative. The CDR3: CASSPMTFPSPYEQYF. The CDR3 DNA follows: TGTGCCAGCTCACCAATGACATTCCCATCCCCTTACGAGCAGTACTTC.